Here is one T cell receptor (beta chain) with its context. Its antigen is not known. The data were obtained in a study of T cell responses to AZD1222 COVID-19 vaccine. In the study overall: Researchers grouped second doses given at about 4 or about 12 weeks into one pool. Overall study results and limits: Just a handful of AZD1222 recipients tested seropositive at baseline.

The data were produced by immunoSEQ multiplex PCR, yet TCRdb's version contains in-frame clones alone and is incomplete. The data hold about 110,000 clones, with around 84% observed a single time. This CDR3 contains 17 residues. Germline V lookup: CDR1 MGHDK, CDR2 SYGVNS. Trimming cost V 7 bases and J 0 bases, with 20 bases left between them. This sample comprised peripheral blood, obtained on day 0 of AZD1222 vaccination. The clonotype was recovered from an adult in good health. This rearrangement joins TRBV25-1 to TRBJ2-3; a weak D match, TRBD1 (6 bases). The CDR3 DNA reads as TGTGCCAGCAAGAGGGGGTGTCCGTATTCTAGCACAGATACGCAGTATTTT. It translates to CASKRGCPYSSTDTQYF. Based on the CDR3 plus reference TRBV25-1 and TRBJ2-3, the full variable domain is EADIYQTPRYLVIGTGKKITLECSQTMGHDKMYWYQQDPGMELHLIHYSYGVNSTEKGDLSSESTVSRIRTEHFPLTLESARPSHTSQYLCASKRGCPYSSTDTQYFGPGTRLTVL.